Sequencing of this T cell receptor (beta chain) was carried out in a study of T cell responses to AZD1222 COVID-19 vaccine. Using immunoSEQ multiplex PCR, the repertoire was profiled, and TCRdb retains in-frame clones only, with some absent. The table shows about 120,000 clones, with approximately 90% occurring only once. From germline, CDR1 is MDHEN and CDR2 SYDVKM. The CDR3 contains 15 residues. V was shortened by 7 bases and J by 5 bases, with 19 bases between the two germline ends. The chain joins TRBV28 to TRBJ2-3; D gene ambiguous. The sequence was collected from an adult who received the AZD1222 COVID-19 vaccine. The starting material was peripheral blood, obtained 28 days after the second AZD1222 dose. This chain's CDR3 is CASTPWGQRLDTQYF. In DNA form, the CDR3 reads TGTGCCAGCACCCCCTGGGGTCAGAGACTAGATACGCAGTATTTT.